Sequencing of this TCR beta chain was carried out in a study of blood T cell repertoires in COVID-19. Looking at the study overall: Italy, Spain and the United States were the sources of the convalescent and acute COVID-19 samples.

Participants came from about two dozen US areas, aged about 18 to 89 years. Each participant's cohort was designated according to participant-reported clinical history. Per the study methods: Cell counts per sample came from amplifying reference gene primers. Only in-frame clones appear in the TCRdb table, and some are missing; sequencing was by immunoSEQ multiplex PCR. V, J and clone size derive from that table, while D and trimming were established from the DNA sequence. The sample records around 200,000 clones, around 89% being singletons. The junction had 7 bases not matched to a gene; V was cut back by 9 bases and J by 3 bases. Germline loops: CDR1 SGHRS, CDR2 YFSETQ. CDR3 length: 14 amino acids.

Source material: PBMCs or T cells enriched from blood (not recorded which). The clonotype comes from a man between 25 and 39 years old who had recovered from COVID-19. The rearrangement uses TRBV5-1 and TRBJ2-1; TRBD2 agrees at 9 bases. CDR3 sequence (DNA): TGCGCCATCCCCGGGACTAGCAACTACAATGAGCAGTTCTTC. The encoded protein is CAIPGTSNYNEQFF.